The 27 T cell receptor beta chains below were found in one sample sequenced in a study of T-cell memory formation after mild COVID-19. One entry per CDR3 protein, called by TCRdb with MiXCR from the 5' RACE reads. This sample has fewer than 300,000 distinct CDR3 sequences, with 16% found just once. Sequencing used PBMCs or a T cell subset sorted from them (not recorded which). These TCRs come from a man aged 18 to 30 who had mild COVID-19 (a few samples of this study predate the infection). Cell type and time point are not known.

The J gene is TRBJ1-2, the V gene TRBV5-1; 9 bases agree with TRBD1. With V trimmed by 4 bases and J by 7 bases, 5 bases remained unmatched. CDR3 length equals 13 residues. Germline CDR1 and CDR2: SGHRS and YFSETQ. Here the CDR3 DNA reads TGCGCCAGCAGCGAGGGACAGGGAAGTGGCTACACCTTC. Encoded protein: CASSEGQGSGYTF.

The chain recombines TRBV20-1 with TRBJ1-5; D is uncertain. V was trimmed by 4 bases and J by 3 bases, leaving 10 bases between them. This CDR3 spans 13 amino acids. From germline, CDR1 is DFQATT and CDR2 SNEGSKA (reference sequence). The CDR3 loop is CSAKAGNNQPQHF. The CDR3 DNA sequence: TGCAGTGCTAAGGCGGGGAACAATCAGCCCCAGCATTTT.

The sample holds one count of this clonotype. The chain has TRBV5-1 and TRBJ2-5; tentatively, D is TRBD2 (6 bases). Germline CDR1 is SGHRS and CDR2 is YFSETQ. This CDR3 is built from 15 residues. Trimming removed 4 bases from V and 5 bases from J, with 18 bases in between. The CDR3 reads CASSPREAGWETQYF. The CDR3, as DNA: TGCGCCAGCAGCCCGAGGGAGGCAGGTTGGGAGACCCAGTACTTC.

This clonotype appeared a few times. This chain connects TRBV12-3 or TRBV12-4 to TRBJ2-7; a weak D match, TRBD1 (5 bases). V was trimmed by 6 bases and J by 2 bases, leaving 11 bases between them. CDR3 length: 13 residues. The CDR3 coding sequence is TGTGCCAGCAGGCTCGGACAAACCTACGAGCAGTACTTC. Protein sequence: CASRLGQTYEQYF.

V and J are TRBV5-1 and TRBJ2-3; D call uncertain. The CDR3 loop spans 14 amino acids. V dropped 0 bases and J dropped 5 bases, with 10 bases sitting between them. Germline V lookup: CDR1 SGHRS, CDR2 YFSETQ. Here the CDR3 reads CASSLDGIRDTQYF. The CDR3 bases are TGCGCCAGCAGCTTGGACGGAATCAGAGATACGCAGTATTTT.

This clonotype came up a few times. The chain joins TRBV6-2 or TRBV6-3 to TRBJ2-1, with D possibly matching TRBD2 (6 bases). This CDR3 has 15 residues. CDR1 and CDR2 (germline): MNHEY, SVGEGT. V lost 8 bases and J 3 bases, leaving 17 bases between the germline ends. CDR3 sequence reads: CASGPAVGGYNEQFF. The CDR3 nucleotides read TGTGCCAGCGGTCCAGCGGTGGGGGGCTACAATGAGCAGTTCTTC.

J is TRBJ2-5 and V is TRBV11-2; D may be TRBD2 (7 bases). Per germline, CDR1 SGHAT and CDR2 FQNNGV. V lost 10 bases, J lost 5 bases, and 17 bases lay in between. This CDR3 spans 13 amino acids. CDR3: CATSLRGQETQYF. CDR3 in DNA: TGTGCCACCTCTTTGCGGGGGCAGGAGACCCAGTACTTC.

The chain employs TRBV7-9 and TRBJ2-1, with TRBD1 matching over 7 bases. This CDR3 is 15 amino acids long. The J segment lost 7 bases and the V segment lost 5 bases, leaving 11 bases of the junction unmatched. The V gene's germline CDR1 is SEHNR and CDR2 FQNEAQ (reference sequence). The CDR3 sequence: CASSAPQGTGNEQFF. CDR3 in DNA: TGTGCCAGCAGCGCCCCACAGGGGACGGGGAATGAGCAGTTCTTC.

This clonotype was recorded a few times. The rearrangement joins TRBV29-1 to TRBJ2-5, with D maybe TRBD1 (5 bases). The CDR3 length is 13 residues. CDR1 is SQVTM and CDR2 is ANQGSEA in the germline V gene. The ends were cut back, 4 bases at V and 3 bases at J, with 12 bases in the middle. Here the CDR3 reads CSVAEKGEETQYF. The CDR3 DNA is TGCAGCGTTGCTGAGAAAGGGGAAGAGACCCAGTACTTC.

This clonotype has only a few counts. The chain uses TRBV12-3 or TRBV12-4 and TRBJ1-5, with D unresolved. CDR3 size: 17 residues. V lost 4 bases to trimming and J lost 2 bases, with 18 bases between them. The CDR3 sequence: CASSSSVGQARNQPQHF. For the CDR3, the DNA is TGTGCCAGCAGTTCCTCGGTTGGGCAGGCGCGCAATCAGCCCCAGCATTTT.

The genes are TRBV7-9 and TRBJ1-5; 9 bases fit TRBD1. V lost 4 bases to trimming and J lost 5 bases; unmatched junction nucleotides: 3. The CDR3 runs to 14 residues. The germline V gene has CDR1 SEHNR and CDR2 FQNEAQ (reference sequence). The CDR3, as DNA: TGTGCCAGCAGCTATACAGGGGGCGATCAGCCCCAGCATTTT. It is translated as CASSYTGGDQPQHF.

This clonotype was observed a few times. The V call is TRBV6-2 or TRBV6-3, the J call TRBJ2-1; the D is unclear. The CDR3 covers 14 residues. The V end was cut by 3 bases, the J end by 0 bases, with 6 bases between. The V gene's germline CDR1 is MNHEY and CDR2 SVGEGT. CDR3 DNA: TGTGCCAGCAGTTATACTATCTCCTACAATGAGCAGTTCTTC. Protein product: CASSYTISYNEQFF.

This clonotype was counted at least ten times. The gene calls are TRBV6-5 and TRBJ1-2; no clear D gene. Germline V CDR1 and CDR2: MNHEY, SVGAGI. The CDR3 runs to 15 residues. Trimming shortened V by 4 bases and J by 4 bases, and 16 bases separated the two germline ends. The CDR3 reads CASSSGGGRGYGYTF. CDR3 in DNA: TGTGCCAGCAGTTCCGGCGGAGGGCGAGGCTATGGCTACACCTTC.

Only a few counts were recorded for this clonotype. This chain links TRBV12-3 or TRBV12-4 with TRBJ1-3, with D unresolved. The CDR3 spans 14 residues. Trimming removed 3 bases at V and 0 bases at J, with 6 bases between. This chain's CDR3 is CASSLRTSGNTIYF. CDR3 coding DNA: TGTGCCAGCAGTTTGCGGACCTCTGGAAACACCATATATTTT.

This clonotype occurred many times. The gene calls are TRBV4-2 and TRBJ2-3; 11 bases align to TRBD1. Germline values: CDR1 LGHNA, CDR2 YNFKEQ. J gave up 5 bases and V 4 bases, and 11 bases lay outside the gene matches. The CDR3 consists of 17 residues. The CDR3 protein is CASSPIQDRGLKDTQYF. For the CDR3, the DNA is TGTGCCAGCAGCCCTATACAGGACAGGGGGCTGAAAGATACGCAGTATTTT.

The chain is built from TRBV7-6 and TRBJ2-5, with 9 bases matching TRBD2. After removal of 4 bases from V and 4 bases from J, the junction contained 7 bases not matched to a gene. Germline V gene lookup returns CDR1 SGHVS and CDR2 FNYEAQ. This CDR3 comprises 15 residues. This CDR3 is CASSYSGGGRETQYF. DNA of the CDR3: TGTGCCAGCAGCTATAGCGGGGGAGGGAGAGAGACCCAGTACTTC.

This clonotype was seen more than once but under ten times. The chain carries TRBV6-5 and TRBJ1-5; no clear D. Germline CDR1 and CDR2: MNHEY and SVGAGI. V was pared by 6 bases and J by 3 bases, with 6 bases between. The CDR3 has 12 amino acids. CDR3: CASSRANQPQHF. CDR3 coding DNA: TGTGCCAGCAGCCGAGCCAATCAGCCCCAGCATTTT.

CDR3 DNA: TGTGCCAGCAGCCAGTATCCAGCGGGGGGGCCGGAGACCCAGTACTTC. It codes for CASSQYPAGGPETQYF. The V gene is TRBV7-2, the J gene TRBJ2-5, with 10 bases aligning to TRBD2. The ends lost 5 bases at V and 5 bases at J; junction bases unmatched: 11. The germline V gene has CDR1 SGHTA and CDR2 FQGNSA. This CDR3 is 16 amino acids long.

This clonotype was seen a handful of times. V gene TRBV23-1 combines with J gene TRBJ2-4; tentatively, D is TRBD2 (6 bases). TRBV23-1 is assigned to the ORF class and has an uncertain function. The CDR3 has 14 residues. Trimming cost V 0 bases and J 8 bases, with 11 bases left between them. For the CDR3, the DNA is TGCGCCAGCAGTCAATCCGGGGGTGGTTACATTCAGTACTTC. This sequence encodes CASSQSGGGYIQYF.

The V gene is TRBV7-2, the J gene TRBJ2-1; D is ambiguous. The CDR3 loop spans 13 amino acids. Trimming stripped 3 bases from V and 8 bases from J, with 11 bases between. In germline, CDR1 is SGHTA, CDR2 FQGNSA. The CDR3, as DNA: TGTGCCAGCAGCTTGATCAGGCGCGATGAGCAGTTCTTC. Translated: CASSLIRRDEQFF.

The rearrangement uses TRBV9 and TRBJ2-1; D may be TRBD1 or TRBD2 (7 bases each). Trimming left V 4 bases short and J 4 bases short, with 18 bases between. From germline, CDR1 is SGDLS and CDR2 YYNGEE. CDR3 size: 16 residues. This chain's CDR3 is CASSLGEGASYNEQFF. DNA of the CDR3: TGTGCCAGCAGCTTAGGGGAGGGGGCCTCGTACAATGAGCAGTTCTTC.

The gene calls are TRBV4-1 and TRBJ1-1; possible D gene TRBD1, 5 bases. The CDR3 runs to 15 residues. The germline V and J ends were trimmed by 3 bases and 2 bases, with 13 bases remaining between them. Germline values: CDR1 MGHRA, CDR2 YSYEKL. CDR3 loop: CASSHAGLTNTEAFF. The CDR3 DNA sequence: TGCGCCAGCAGCCACGCGGGACTTACCAACACTGAAGCTTTCTTT.

The chain combines TRBV12-3 or TRBV12-4 with TRBJ2-4; TRBD1 aligns across 10 bases. Germline trimming cut 6 bases from V and 8 bases from J; bases unmatched to any gene: 4. This CDR3 has 13 amino acids. CDR3 in amino acids: CASSETGGYIQYF. For the CDR3, the DNA is TGTGCCAGCAGCGAGACAGGGGGCTACATTCAGTACTTC.

The V call is TRBV12-3 or TRBV12-4, the J call TRBJ1-1, with D unresolved. The CDR3 loop spans 13 amino acids. Trimming cost V 7 bases and J 4 bases, with 13 bases left between them. The DNA for the CDR3 is TGTGCCAGCACCTCAGCTCCTGGCACTGAAGCTTTCTTT. Protein product: CASTSAPGTEAFF.

The V and J genes are TRBV7-9 and TRBJ1-5; 11 bases align to TRBD1. V shed 4 bases, J shed 6 bases, and the junction held 5 bases outside the gene matches. The CDR3 loop spans 15 amino acids. Germline CDR1 reads SEHNR; CDR2 reads FQNEAQ (reference sequence). CDR3: CASSSDRGRGQPQHF. The CDR3 coding sequence is TGTGCCAGCAGCTCGGACAGGGGGCGCGGTCAGCCCCAGCATTTT.

This clonotype was counted at least ten times. The chain is built from TRBV9 and TRBJ2-7; unclear D gene. Between the trimmed V and J ends, which lost 4 bases and 2 bases, there was a span of 10 bases. In germline, CDR1 is SGDLS, CDR2 YYNGEE. CDR3 length: 13 amino acids. The CDR3 bases are TGTGCCAGCAGCCCAAGTACAACCTACGAGCAGTACGTC. Encoded protein: CASSPSTTYEQYV.

CDR3 sequence reads: CASSFSPTDTQYF. CDR3 DNA sequence: TGTGCCAGCAGCTTCTCCCCCACAGATACGCAGTATTTT. The chain employs TRBV7-7 and TRBJ2-3; D is unresolved. The germline gives CDR1 SSHAT, CDR2 FNYEAQ (reference sequence). V shed 3 bases and J shed 2 bases, with 6 bases lying between them. The CDR3 length is 13 residues.